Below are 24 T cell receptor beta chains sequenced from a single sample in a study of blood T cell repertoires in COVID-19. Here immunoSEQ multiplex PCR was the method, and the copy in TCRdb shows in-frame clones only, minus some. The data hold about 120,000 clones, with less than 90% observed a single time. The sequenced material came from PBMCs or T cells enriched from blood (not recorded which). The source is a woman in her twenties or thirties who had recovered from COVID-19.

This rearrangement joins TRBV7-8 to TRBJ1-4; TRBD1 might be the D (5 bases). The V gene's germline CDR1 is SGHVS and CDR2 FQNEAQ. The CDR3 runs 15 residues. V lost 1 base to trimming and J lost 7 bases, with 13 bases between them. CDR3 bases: TGTGCCAGCAGCTTAGGGAGGGGCGTCGGTGAAAAACTGTTTTTT. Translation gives CASSLGRGVGEKLFF.

This CDR3 reads CASSPGTVSYEQYF. CDR3 coding DNA: TGCGCCAGCAGCCCTGGGACAGTCTCCTACGAGCAGTACTTC. The chain couples TRBV5-1 to TRBJ2-7; 7 nucleotides agree with TRBD1. V lost 4 bases, J lost 0 bases, and 4 bases stayed unmatched. The CDR3 has 14 amino acids. Per the germline V gene, CDR1 is SGHRS and CDR2 is YFSETQ.

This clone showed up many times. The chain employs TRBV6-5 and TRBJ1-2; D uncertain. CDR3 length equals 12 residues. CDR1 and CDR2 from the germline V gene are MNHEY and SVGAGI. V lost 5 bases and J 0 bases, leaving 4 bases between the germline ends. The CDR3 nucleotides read TGTGCCAGCAGTCCTTCTAACTATGGCTACACCTTC. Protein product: CASSPSNYGYTF.

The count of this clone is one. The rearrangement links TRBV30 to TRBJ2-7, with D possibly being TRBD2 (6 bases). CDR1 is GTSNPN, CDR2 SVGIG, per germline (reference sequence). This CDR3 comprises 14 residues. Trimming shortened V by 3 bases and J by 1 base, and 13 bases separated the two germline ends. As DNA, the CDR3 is TGTGCCTGGAGATCGCAGGGACTTTCCTACGAGCAGTACTTC. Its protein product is CAWRSQGLSYEQYF.

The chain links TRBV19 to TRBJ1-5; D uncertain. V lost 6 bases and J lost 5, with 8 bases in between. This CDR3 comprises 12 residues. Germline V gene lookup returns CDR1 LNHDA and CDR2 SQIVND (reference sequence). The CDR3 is CASRPGYQPQHF. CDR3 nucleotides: TGTGCCAGTAGACCCGGGTATCAGCCCCAGCATTTT. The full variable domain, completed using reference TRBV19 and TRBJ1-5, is DGGITQSPKYLFRKEGQNVTLSCEQNLNHDAMYWYRQDPGQGLRLIYYSQIVNDFQKGDIAEGYSVSREKKESFPLTVTSAQKNPTAFYLCASRPGYQPQHFGDGTRLSIL.

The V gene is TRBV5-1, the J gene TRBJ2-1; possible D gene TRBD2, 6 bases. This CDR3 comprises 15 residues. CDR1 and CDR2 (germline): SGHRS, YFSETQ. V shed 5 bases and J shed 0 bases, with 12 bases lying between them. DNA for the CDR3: TGCGCCAGCAGGTCCGGGACTTCCTCCTACAATGAGCAGTTCTTC. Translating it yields CASRSGTSSYNEQFF.

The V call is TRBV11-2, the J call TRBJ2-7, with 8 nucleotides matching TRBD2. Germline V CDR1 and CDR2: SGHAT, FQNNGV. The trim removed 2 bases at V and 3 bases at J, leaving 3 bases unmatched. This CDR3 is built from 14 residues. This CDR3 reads CASSLREGYYEQYF. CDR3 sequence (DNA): TGTGCCAGCAGCTTACGGGAGGGCTACTACGAGCAGTACTTC.

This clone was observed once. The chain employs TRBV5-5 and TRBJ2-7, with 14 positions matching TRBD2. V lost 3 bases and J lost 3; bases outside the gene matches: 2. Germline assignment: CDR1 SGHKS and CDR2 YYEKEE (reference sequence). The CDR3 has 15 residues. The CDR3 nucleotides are TGTGCCAGCAGCTCGGGACTAGCGGGAGACTACGAGCAGTACTTC. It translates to CASSSGLAGDYEQYF.

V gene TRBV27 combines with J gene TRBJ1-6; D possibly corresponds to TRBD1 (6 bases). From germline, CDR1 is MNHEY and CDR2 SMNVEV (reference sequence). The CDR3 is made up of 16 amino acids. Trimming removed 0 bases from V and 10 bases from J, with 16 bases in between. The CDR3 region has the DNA TGTGCCAGCAGTTTATCTGCCAGGGGAAGAAGCTCACCCCTCCACTTT. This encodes CASSLSARGRSSPLHF.

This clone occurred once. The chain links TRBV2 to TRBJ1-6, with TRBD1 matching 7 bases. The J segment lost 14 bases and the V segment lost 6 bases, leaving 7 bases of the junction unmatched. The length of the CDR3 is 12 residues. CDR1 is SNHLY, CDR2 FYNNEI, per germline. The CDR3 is CASRGDSQSLHF. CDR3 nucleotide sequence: TGTGCCAGCAGGGGGGACAGCCAATCCCTCCACTTT.

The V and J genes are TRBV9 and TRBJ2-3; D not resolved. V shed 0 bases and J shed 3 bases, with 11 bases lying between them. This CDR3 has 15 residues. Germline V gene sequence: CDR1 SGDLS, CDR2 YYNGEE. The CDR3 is CASSVGGVRTDTQYF. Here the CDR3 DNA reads TGTGCCAGCAGCGTAGGAGGTGTGAGGACAGATACGCAGTATTTT.

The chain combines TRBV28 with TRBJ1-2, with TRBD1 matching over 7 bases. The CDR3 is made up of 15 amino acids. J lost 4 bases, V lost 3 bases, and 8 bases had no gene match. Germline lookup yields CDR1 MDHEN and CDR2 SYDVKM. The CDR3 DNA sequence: TGTGCCAGCAGTTTGGGCCCGGGGACAGCCTATGGCTACACCTTC. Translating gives CASSLGPGTAYGYTF.

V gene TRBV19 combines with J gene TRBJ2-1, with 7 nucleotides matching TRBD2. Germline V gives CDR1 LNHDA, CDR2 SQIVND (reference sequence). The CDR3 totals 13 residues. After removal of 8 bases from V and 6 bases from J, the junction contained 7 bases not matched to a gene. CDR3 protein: CASSLGGSNEQFF. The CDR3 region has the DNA TGTGCCAGTTCATTGGGCGGGAGCAATGAGCAGTTCTTC.

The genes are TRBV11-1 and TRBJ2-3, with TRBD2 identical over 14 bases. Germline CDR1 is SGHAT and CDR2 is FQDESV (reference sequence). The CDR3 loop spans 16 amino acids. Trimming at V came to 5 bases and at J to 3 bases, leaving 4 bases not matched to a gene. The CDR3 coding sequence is TGTGCCAGCAGCCTGACTAGCGGGAGGGAAACAGATACGCAGTATTTT. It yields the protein CASSLTSGRETDTQYF.

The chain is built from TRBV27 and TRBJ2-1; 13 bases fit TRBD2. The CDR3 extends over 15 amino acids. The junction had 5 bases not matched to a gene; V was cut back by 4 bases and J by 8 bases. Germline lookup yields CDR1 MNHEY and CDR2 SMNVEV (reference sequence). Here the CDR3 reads CASSSWTSGSDEQFF. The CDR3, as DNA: TGTGCCAGCAGTTCGTGGACTAGCGGGAGCGATGAGCAGTTCTTC.

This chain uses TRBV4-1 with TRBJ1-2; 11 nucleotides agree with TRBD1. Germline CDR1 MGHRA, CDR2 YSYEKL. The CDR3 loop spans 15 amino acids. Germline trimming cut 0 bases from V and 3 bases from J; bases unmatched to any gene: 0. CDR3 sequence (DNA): TGCGCCAGCAGCCAAGAGGGACAGGGGGACTATGGCTACACCTTC. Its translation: CASSQEGQGDYGYTF.

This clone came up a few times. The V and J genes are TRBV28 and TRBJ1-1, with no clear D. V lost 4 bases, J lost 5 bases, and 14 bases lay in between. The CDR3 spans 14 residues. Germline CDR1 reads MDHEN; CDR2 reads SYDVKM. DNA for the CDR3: TGTGCCAGCAGTTCACCACACCCACCAACTGAAGCTTTCTTT. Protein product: CASSSPHPPTEAFF.

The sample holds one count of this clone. This CDR3 reads CASVSGPQHF. As DNA, the CDR3 is TGTGCCAGCGTTAGTGGTCCCCAGCATTTT. The V gene is TRBV27, the J gene TRBJ1-5; no firm D call. In germline, CDR1 is MNHEY, CDR2 SMNVEV (reference sequence). Trimming took off 8 bases at V and 10 bases at J, with 9 bases between the two ends. This CDR3 region has 10 residues.

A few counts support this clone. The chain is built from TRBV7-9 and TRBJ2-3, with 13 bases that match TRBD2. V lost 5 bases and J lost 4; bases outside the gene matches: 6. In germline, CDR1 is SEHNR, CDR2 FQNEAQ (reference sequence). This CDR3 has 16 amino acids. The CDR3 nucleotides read TGTGCCAGCAGCCAAGGACTAGCGGGAGTGGCAGATACGCAGTATTTT. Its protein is CASSQGLAGVADTQYF.

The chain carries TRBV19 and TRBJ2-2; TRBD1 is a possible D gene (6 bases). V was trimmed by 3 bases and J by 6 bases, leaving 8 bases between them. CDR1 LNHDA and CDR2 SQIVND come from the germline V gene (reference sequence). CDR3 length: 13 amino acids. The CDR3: CASSIPGAGELFF. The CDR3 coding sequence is TGTGCCAGTAGTATTCCAGGGGCCGGGGAGCTGTTTTTT.

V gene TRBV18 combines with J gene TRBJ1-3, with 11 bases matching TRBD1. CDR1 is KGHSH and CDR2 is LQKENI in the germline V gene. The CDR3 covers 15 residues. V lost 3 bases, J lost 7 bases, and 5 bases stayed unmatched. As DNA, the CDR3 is TGTGCCAGCTCACCGCGGACAGGGGGCGAGAACACCATATATTTT. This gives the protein CASSPRTGGENTIYF.

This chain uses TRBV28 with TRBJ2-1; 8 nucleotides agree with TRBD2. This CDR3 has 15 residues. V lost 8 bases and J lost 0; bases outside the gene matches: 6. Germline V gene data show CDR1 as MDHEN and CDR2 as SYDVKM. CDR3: CASLGLVPSYNEQFF. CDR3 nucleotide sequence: TGTGCCAGCTTGGGACTAGTCCCCTCCTACAATGAGCAGTTCTTC.

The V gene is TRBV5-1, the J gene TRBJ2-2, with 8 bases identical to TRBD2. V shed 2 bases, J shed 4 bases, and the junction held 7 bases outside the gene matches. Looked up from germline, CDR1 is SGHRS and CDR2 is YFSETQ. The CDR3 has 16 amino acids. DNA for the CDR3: TGCGCCAGCAGCTTTAGACTAGCGATGGGCACCGGGGAGCTGTTTTTT. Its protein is CASSFRLAMGTGELFF.

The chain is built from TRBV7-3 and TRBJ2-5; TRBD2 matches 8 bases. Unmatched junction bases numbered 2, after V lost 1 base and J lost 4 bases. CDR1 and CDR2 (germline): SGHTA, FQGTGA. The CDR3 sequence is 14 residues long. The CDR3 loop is CASSLRAGVETQYF. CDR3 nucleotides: TGTGCCAGCAGCTTAAGAGCGGGAGTAGAGACCCAGTACTTC. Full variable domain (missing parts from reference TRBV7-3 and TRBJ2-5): GAGVSQTPSNKVTEKGKYVELRCDPISGHTALYWYRQSLGQGPEFLIYFQGTGAADDSGLPNDRFFAVRPEGSVSTLKIQRTERGDSAVYLCASSLRAGVETQYFGPGTRLLVL.